This T cell receptor beta chain was recorded in a study of shared clonotypes between healthy human individuals. Germline V gene data show CDR1 as MDHEN and CDR2 as SYDVKM. V lost 6 bases to trimming and J lost 0 bases, with 9 bases between them. The CDR3 length is 14 residues. Naive CD8 isolation took CD45RO-negative cells positively selected for CCR7 and excluded terminally differentiated effector memory CD45RA+ cells. The table came from immunoSEQ multiplex PCR; TCRdb's copy has only in-frame clones and leaves some out. The sample shows around 2,100,000 clones, 85% to 95% of them seen only once. The chain has TRBV28 and TRBJ1-3, with TRBD1 as a possible D gene (6 bases). The sequenced sample was naive CD8+ T cells sorted from blood. This TCR derives from a man aged 18 to 30 in good health. The CDR3 loop reads CASRGQSSGNTIYF. For the CDR3, the DNA is TGTGCCAGCAGAGGACAGAGCTCTGGAAACACCATATATTTT.